This T cell receptor beta chain was recovered during a study of neurological immune-mediated disorders. The CDR3 spans 16 residues. Germline assignment: CDR1 SGHTA and CDR2 FQGNSA. The V gene lost 1 base and the J gene lost 0 bases, with 13 bases spanning the gap. This clonotype was counted ten times or more. 5'RACE employing 10-nucleotide random UMIs yielded the cDNA. Using its own MiXCR run on the 5' RACE reads, TCRdb lists one record per CDR3 protein. Among around 49,000 distinct CDR3 sequences listed, around 14% were seen once. Time point in this sample: longitudinal time-point 2. Sequenced material: PBMCs. The clonotype was recovered from a male donor with HTLV-1-associated myelopathy (HAM/TSP). This chain links TRBV7-2 with TRBJ2-7; tentatively, D is TRBD1 or TRBD2 (5 bases each). CDR3: CASSLDGTVSSYEQYF. The CDR3 DNA is TGTGCCAGCAGCTTAGACGGGACGGTAAGCTCCTACGAGCAGTACTTC.